Presented here are 27 T cell receptor beta chains from one specimen sequenced in a study of identical twins. TCRdb reprocessed the 5' RACE reads with MiXCR, giving one entry per CDR3 protein. The sample records about 210,000 distinct CDR3 sequences, roughly 10% being singletons. Source material: memory (CD45RO+) T cells sorted from blood. These receptors originate from a woman aged 18 to 35 in good health.

This clonotype was recorded a few times. This chain connects TRBV9 to TRBJ2-5; the match to TRBD2 covers 14 bases. Germline values: CDR1 SGDLS, CDR2 YYNGEE. This CDR3 is built from 15 residues. The V segment lost 0 bases and the J segment 5 bases; nucleotides outside the gene matches: 0. The chain's CDR3 is CASSVGTSGRETQYF. CDR3 bases: TGTGCCAGCAGCGTAGGGACTAGCGGGAGGGAGACCCAGTACTTC. The whole variable domain, filled in from reference TRBV9 and TRBJ2-5, reads DSGVTQTPKHLITATGQRVTLRCSPRSGDLSVYWYQQSLDQGLQFLIQYYNGEERAKGNILERFSAQQFPDLHSELNLSSLELGDSALYFCASSVGTSGRETQYFGPGTRLLVL.

This clonotype was counted only a few times. The genes are TRBV7-9 and TRBJ2-7; 8 positions match TRBD1. Unmatched junction bases numbered 8, after V lost 2 bases and J lost 5 bases. The CDR3 is 15 amino acids. The germline CDR1 and CDR2 sequences are SEHNR and FQNEAQ (reference sequence). The CDR3, as DNA: TGTGCCAGCAGCTTACTCGAAAGGACAGGGAACGAGCAGTACTTC. It yields the protein CASSLLERTGNEQYF.

This clonotype showed up many times. This chain connects TRBV10-3 to TRBJ2-1; TRBD1 is a possible D gene (6 bases). The V gene lost 4 bases and the J gene lost 2 bases, with 15 bases spanning the gap. This CDR3 is 16 amino acids long. Germline assignment: CDR1 ENHRY and CDR2 SYGVKD. This CDR3 is CAISAGRGRTYNEQFF. CDR3 in DNA: TGTGCCATCAGTGCCGGCAGGGGAAGGACCTACAATGAGCAGTTCTTC.

This clonotype was recorded at least ten times. The rearrangement uses TRBV6-5 and TRBJ1-1, with D possibly TRBD1 on 6 matching bases. V lost 6 bases and J 8 bases, leaving 13 bases between the germline ends. Per the germline V gene, CDR1 is MNHEY and CDR2 is SVGAGI. The CDR3 is 12 residues long. The CDR3 region is CASSPGGGEAFF. CDR3 nucleotides: TGTGCCAGCAGCCCCGGGGGGGGCGAAGCTTTCTTT.

There are a few counts of this clonotype. The rearrangement joins TRBV7-2 to TRBJ2-7; possibly TRBD1 or TRBD2 for D (6 bases each). CDR3 length equals 12 residues. Germline CDR1 reads SGHTA; CDR2 reads FQGNSA. V lost 5 bases to trimming and J lost 6 bases, with 11 bases between them. Here the CDR3 DNA reads TGTGCCAGCAGCCGGGGGCGGGTCGAGCAGTACTTC. Protein: CASSRGRVEQYF.

In this sample, this clonotype turned up a few times. The chain is built from TRBV3-1 and TRBJ2-7; 13 nucleotides align to TRBD2. The CDR3 is made up of 19 amino acids. Germline V gives CDR1 LGHDT, CDR2 YNNKEL (reference sequence). Germline trimming cut 5 bases from V and 4 bases from J; bases unmatched to any gene: 17. CDR3 residues: CASSYHPELAGGNVYEQYF. For the CDR3, the DNA is TGTGCCAGCAGCTACCATCCCGAACTAGCGGGAGGGAATGTTTACGAGCAGTACTTC.

V is TRBV20-1 and J is TRBJ1-2; 8 bases align to TRBD1. The J segment lost 12 bases and the V segment lost 7 bases, leaving 10 bases of the junction unmatched. CDR3 size: 11 residues. Germline CDR1 is DFQATT and CDR2 is SNEGSKA (reference sequence). The CDR3 sequence is CSGGRTGGDTF. CDR3 nucleotide sequence: TGCAGTGGGGGTAGAACAGGGGGAGACACCTTC.

In this sample, this clonotype turned up many times. The chain employs TRBV6-2 or TRBV6-3 and TRBJ2-7; D might be TRBD1 (5 bases). Germline V gives CDR1 MNHEY, CDR2 SVGEGT. V was pared by 0 bases and J by 5 bases, with 11 bases between. The CDR3 extends over 14 amino acids. CDR3 nucleotide sequence: TGTGCCAGCAGTTACTCAGGGGCCATAGACGAGCAGTACTTC. It is translated as CASSYSGAIDEQYF.

This clonotype was observed a handful of times. The chain has TRBV6-2 or TRBV6-3 and TRBJ1-2, with D perhaps matching TRBD1 (5 bases). Trimming removed 4 bases at V and 3 bases at J, with 15 bases between. CDR1 MNHEY and CDR2 SVGEGT come from the germline V gene. The CDR3 length is 15 residues. The CDR3: CASSSRDFGDYGYTF. DNA for the CDR3: TGTGCCAGCAGTTCCCGGGACTTTGGGGACTATGGCTACACCTTC.

This clonotype was seen more than once but under ten times. The gene calls are TRBV5-1 and TRBJ2-7; D not resolved. This CDR3 has 11 residues. V shed 4 bases and J shed 6 bases, with 8 bases lying between them. Germline values: CDR1 SGHRS, CDR2 YFSETQ. For the CDR3, the DNA is TGCGCCAGCAGCACCTATCCCGAGCAGTACTTC. Amino acid sequence: CASSTYPEQYF.

This clonotype has just a few counts. The V gene is TRBV6-6, the J gene TRBJ1-4; D not certain. The CDR3 loop spans 12 amino acids. Germline V gene lookup returns CDR1 MNHNY and CDR2 SVGAGI (reference sequence). V was pared by 10 bases and J by 7 bases, with 13 bases between. CDR3 nucleotides: TGTGCCACCTGGGGATCTTCTGAAAAACTGTTTTTT. It encodes CATWGSSEKLFF.

The V and J genes are TRBV10-3 and TRBJ2-2; 10 nucleotides align to TRBD2. V trimming: 8 bases; J trimming: 3 bases; junction bases outside the gene matches: 3. The CDR3 spans 14 residues. The germline CDR1 and CDR2 sequences are ENHRY and SYGVKD. In DNA, the CDR3 is TGTGCCATCGGACTAGCGGCAGACACCGGGGAGCTGTTTTTT. As protein: CAIGLAADTGELFF.

In its sample, this clonotype was seen many times. The chain uses TRBV12-3 or TRBV12-4 and TRBJ2-2; 7 bases agree with TRBD2. The CDR3 runs to 15 residues. The ends lost 5 bases at V and 7 bases at J; junction bases unmatched: 10. The CDR3 reads CASSLGGSMGGELFF. As DNA, the CDR3 is TGTGCCAGCAGTCTGGGGGGGAGTATGGGCGGGGAGCTGTTTTTT.

J is TRBJ1-1 and V is TRBV3-1, with D perhaps TRBD1 (5 bases). Between the trimmed V and J ends, which lost 5 bases and 4 bases, there was a span of 11 bases. The germline gives CDR1 LGHDT, CDR2 YNNKEL (reference sequence). This CDR3 has 13 residues. CDR3 DNA sequence: TGTGCCAGCAGCGGCCCCGGGGGCACTGAAGCTTTCTTT. This encodes CASSGPGGTEAFF. The full variable domain, its missing parts supplied by reference TRBV3-1 and TRBJ1-1, is DTAVSQTPKYLVTQMGNDKSIKCEQNLGHDTMYWYKQDSKKFLKIMFSYNNKELIINETVPNRFSPKSPDKAHLNLHINSLELGDSAVYFCASSGPGGTEAFFGQGTRLTVV.

This clonotype was detected many times. CDR3 protein: CASSLSGRGRTDTQYF. The CDR3 nucleotides are TGTGCCAGCAGCTTATCCGGCAGGGGACGCACAGATACGCAGTATTTT. The chain is built from TRBV7-2 and TRBJ2-3, with D possibly matching TRBD1 (6 bases). Germline V lookup: CDR1 SGHTA, CDR2 FQGNSA. The ends were cut back, 2 bases at V and 1 base at J, with 13 bases in the middle. The CDR3 spans 16 residues.

This clonotype was seen ten or more times. The J gene is TRBJ2-5, the V gene TRBV20-1, with 7 bases aligning to TRBD2. The V gene end was trimmed by 8 bases and the J gene end by 6 bases; junction bases not matched to a gene: 12. Germline V gives CDR1 DFQATT, CDR2 SNEGSKA (reference sequence). This CDR3 has 13 residues. The DNA for the CDR3 is TGCAGTACCCCGGGCGCGGGGGTAAAGACCCAGTACTTC. This gives the protein CSTPGAGVKTQYF.

As for this clonotype: Germline and junction disagree at one end, which may indicate a read error. The chain uses TRBV7-2 and TRBJ1-4; D is perhaps TRBD1 (6 bases). The CDR3 has 15 amino acids. From germline, CDR1 is SGHTA and CDR2 FQGNSA. The CDR3 sequence is CASSLARNRDEKLFF. In nucleotides, the CDR3 is TGTGCCAGCAGCCTAGCTCGCAACAGGGATGAAAAACTGTTTTTT.

V gene TRBV12-5 combines with J gene TRBJ2-7, with a tentative D call TRBD2 (6 bases). The CDR3 loop spans 15 amino acids. V was pared by 5 bases and J by 3 bases, with 17 bases between. CDR1 is LGHNT, CDR2 FRNRAP, per germline. This CDR3 is CASGPPTRFIYEQYF. For the CDR3, the DNA is TGTGCTAGTGGTCCCCCGACTAGATTTATCTACGAGCAGTACTTC.

The CDR3 loop is CASSRSQREIGVSNEQFF. In DNA, the CDR3 is TGCGCCAGCAGCCGTTCCCAGCGGGAGATAGGAGTGTCGAATGAGCAGTTCTTC. The rearrangement joins TRBV5-1 to TRBJ2-1; 8 positions match TRBD2. This CDR3 is 18 amino acids long. J gave up 7 bases and V 4 bases, and 19 bases lay outside the gene matches. Per the germline V gene, CDR1 is SGHRS and CDR2 is YFSETQ.

The table lists this clonotype with many counts. V is TRBV5-1 and J is TRBJ2-3, with D perhaps assigned TRBD1 or TRBD2 (5 bases each). Germline V gene lookup returns CDR1 SGHRS and CDR2 YFSETQ. Trimming removed 4 bases at V and 1 base at J, with 10 bases between. This CDR3 is 14 amino acids long. This chain's CDR3 is CASSNPGRTDTQYF. The CDR3 DNA sequence: TGCGCCAGCAGCAACCCGGGGCGCACAGATACGCAGTATTTT.

This clonotype was recorded at least ten times. This chain links TRBV12-3 or TRBV12-4 with TRBJ1-2; D is possibly TRBD1 (5 bases). V was cut by 1 base and J by 4 bases, with 10 bases left in between. CDR3 size: 14 residues. The CDR3 DNA reads TGTGCCAGCAGTTTAGGGACACAGCGCTATGGCTACACCTTC. It codes for CASSLGTQRYGYTF.

This clonotype was detected many times. The rearrangement links TRBV7-9 to TRBJ1-1, with D unresolved. V was trimmed by 5 bases and J by 6 bases, leaving 22 bases between them. Germline-derived CDR1 and CDR2 are SEHNR and FQNEAQ (reference sequence). The CDR3 consists of 16 residues. Written as DNA, the CDR3 is TGTGCCAGCAGCCGCGATCCGACCTATTCCAGCGCTGAAGCTTTCTTT. This codes for CASSRDPTYSSAEAFF.

V and J are TRBV6-2 or TRBV6-3 and TRBJ2-7; D remains ambiguous. V was pared by 2 bases and J by 4 bases, with 15 bases between. Per germline, CDR1 MNHEY and CDR2 SVGEGT. The length of the CDR3 is 15 residues. The CDR3 bases are TGTGCCAGCAGTTACGACCCAGAATCCAATTACGAGCAGTACTTC. It translates to CASSYDPESNYEQYF.

This clonotype occurred many times. V usage is TRBV12-3 or TRBV12-4 and J usage is TRBJ2-2, with 10 bases that match TRBD2. V lost 7 bases to trimming and J lost 5 bases; unmatched junction nucleotides: 7. The CDR3 consists of 15 residues. Written as DNA, the CDR3 is TGTGCCAGCACCTTGATAGCGGGGGGTACCGGGGAGCTGTTTTTT. Translated, it gives CASTLIAGGTGELFF.

The rearrangement links TRBV12-3 or TRBV12-4 to TRBJ1-2; 9 bases fit TRBD1. After removal of 8 bases from V and 3 bases from J, the junction contained 4 bases not matched to a gene. The CDR3 spans 13 residues. DNA for the CDR3: TGTGCCAGCGGACAGGGGAACGACTATGGCTACACCTTC. Translated: CASGQGNDYGYTF.

V is TRBV7-3 and J is TRBJ2-2; a weak D match, TRBD2 (6 bases). The CDR3 loop spans 16 amino acids. The V end was cut by 5 bases, the J end by 4 bases, with 17 bases between. Germline V gene lookup returns CDR1 SGHTA and CDR2 FQGTGA. The CDR3 sequence is CASSPQIGGSTGELFF. DNA of the CDR3: TGTGCCAGCAGCCCCCAGATTGGGGGGAGCACCGGGGAGCTGTTTTTT.

The rearrangement uses TRBV27 and TRBJ1-4, with D hard to call. The V and J ends lost 8 bases and 2 bases respectively, with 24 bases between them. The CDR3 has 18 amino acids. Germline values: CDR1 MNHEY, CDR2 SMNVEV (reference sequence). The CDR3 sequence: CASRSGWGMGSTNEKLFF. The CDR3 DNA reads as TGTGCCAGCCGATCGGGTTGGGGTATGGGTAGTACTAATGAAAAACTGTTTTTT.